Listed below are T cell receptor beta chains from one sample, sequenced in a study of cytomegalovirus exposure and HLA in healthy donors. Generated by immunoSEQ multiplex PCR, the TCRdb table keeps only in-frame clones and is missing some. This table has approximately 160,000 clones, 70% to 85% appearing once. The sequencing sample was made of PBMCs. All receptors derive from a woman aged 25 to 39 in good health and CMV-seronegative. Each CDR3 is given with its conserved first and last residue. The D gene is left open where the match is weak. The size entry is marked missing in some rows and otherwise reads once, few, many or a size class.

d_call j_call v_call clone_size cdr3_nt cdr3_aa
TRBD1 TRBJ2-1 TRBV4-1 few TGCGCCAGCAGCCAAAGACAGGGGGCCTCCTACAATGAGCAGTTCTTC CASSQRQGASYNEQFF
TRBD2 TRBJ2-2 TRBV9 . TGTGCCAGCAGCGCCGGACTAGCGTTTACCGGGGAGCTGTTTTTT CASSAGLAFTGELFF
TRBD1 TRBJ1-2 TRBV6-1 . TGTGCCAGCAGTGAAGCGCTGACAGGGGTGAGCTACACCTTC CASSEALTGVSYTF
. TRBJ1-1 TRBV30 . TGTGCCTGGTACAGGGCCCGCATGGGGGCTTTCTTT CAWYRARMGAFF
TRBD1 TRBJ1-1 TRBV27 . TGTGCCAGCAGCTTCGGACGACAGGGGAACACTGAAGCTTTCTTT CASSFGRQGNTEAFF
. TRBJ2-7 TRBV18 . TGTGCCAGCTCACCGCTGCCGGGGCAGGGGTCCTACGAGCAGTACTTC CASSPLPGQGSYEQYF
. TRBJ2-2 TRBV7-9 . TGTGCCAGCAGCTTTAAGAGACAGGCACAGGCGGGGGAGCTGTTTTTT CASSFKRQAQAGELFF
. TRBJ2-1 TRBV10-3 . TGTGCCATCAGTGAGTCGACCCGGGGGACGATCCCCTACAATGAGCAGTTCTTC CAISESTRGTIPYNEQFF
. TRBJ1-6 TRBV15 . TGTGCCACCAGCAGAGAGTCTGAGAATTCACCCCTCCACTTT CATSRESENSPLHF
. TRBJ2-1 TRBV7-6 . TGTGCCAGCAGCTTAGTCCAGGGTCAGAACAATGAGCAGTTCTTC CASSLVQGQNNEQFF
. TRBJ1-2 TRBV18 . TGTGCCAGCTCATTACGAGAGACGGGGAAATACTATGGCTACACCTTC CASSLRETGKYYGYTF
. TRBJ1-2 TRBV7-2 . TGTGCCAGCAGCAACCCAGGGGATGGCTACACCTTC CASSNPGDGYTF
TRBD1 TRBJ1-2 TRBV27 . TGTGCCAGCAGGATGCGACCGGGACAGAGTAACTATGGCTACACCTTC CASRMRPGQSNYGYTF
. TRBJ1-4 TRBV30 few TGTGCCTGGAGTGTACTGTTTGAAAAACTGTTTTTT CAWSVLFEKLFF
TRBD1 TRBJ1-1 TRBV27 . TGTGCCAGCACCCGACAGGGGGGCTTTACTGAAGCTTTCTTT CASTRQGGFTEAFF
TRBD1 TRBJ2-7 TRBV30 . TGTGCCTGGAACGACAGGGGGCGGTGGTACTTC CAWNDRGRWYF
. TRBJ2-1 TRBV30 few TGTGCCTGGAGCGTGGGTCGGCGGACCTACAATGAGCAGTTCTTC CAWSVGRRTYNEQFF
. TRBJ1-2 TRBV2 few TGTGCCAGCAGTGAAGGGGGACTCTATGGCTACACCTTC CASSEGGLYGYTF
TRBD1 TRBJ1-6 TRBV27 few TGTGCCAGCACTATAACGGGACAGGGCGGTACACCCCTCCACTTT CASTITGQGGTPLHF
. TRBJ1-6 TRBV30 . TGTGCCTGGAGTGTACCGGGGGGCGCGGGATCACCCCTCCACTTT CAWSVPGGAGSPLHF
. TRBJ1-2 TRBV30 . TGTGCCTGGAGTGTGAGCAGGGATCATGGCTACACCTTC CAWSVSRDHGYTF
TRBD1 TRBJ2-3 TRBV6-5 . TGTGCCAGCAGTTACAGGGGGCGCACAGATACGCAGTATTTT CASSYRGRTDTQYF
. TRBJ1-5 TRBV7-6 once TGTGCCAGCAGCTTAAGAATTGGGGGGGATCTTGATCAGCCCCAGCATTTT CASSLRIGGDLDQPQHF
. TRBJ2-7 TRBV4-2 . TGTGCCAGCAGCCAAGATAAGCTAGCGCGGGAGCAGTACTTC CASSQDKLAREQYF
. TRBJ2-7 TRBV9 . TGTGCCAGCAGCACCACTCGGGGCGAGCAGTACTTC CASSTTRGEQYF
. TRBJ2-1 TRBV5-4 . TGTGCCATCGGTGAGCAGTTCTTC CAIGEQFF
. TRBJ1-2 TRBV9 . TGTGCCAGCAGCGGGAGTTGGTATGGCTACACCTTC CASSGSWYGYTF
TRBD2 TRBJ2-3 TRBV5-4 . TGTGCCAGCAGCCCCGTGGGGGGGTCAACCACAGATACGCAGTATTTT CASSPVGGSTTDTQYF
TRBD1 TRBJ2-3 TRBV6-5 . TGTGCCAGCAGTTACTCCGGACAGGGGGCCACAGATACGCAGTATTTT CASSYSGQGATDTQYF